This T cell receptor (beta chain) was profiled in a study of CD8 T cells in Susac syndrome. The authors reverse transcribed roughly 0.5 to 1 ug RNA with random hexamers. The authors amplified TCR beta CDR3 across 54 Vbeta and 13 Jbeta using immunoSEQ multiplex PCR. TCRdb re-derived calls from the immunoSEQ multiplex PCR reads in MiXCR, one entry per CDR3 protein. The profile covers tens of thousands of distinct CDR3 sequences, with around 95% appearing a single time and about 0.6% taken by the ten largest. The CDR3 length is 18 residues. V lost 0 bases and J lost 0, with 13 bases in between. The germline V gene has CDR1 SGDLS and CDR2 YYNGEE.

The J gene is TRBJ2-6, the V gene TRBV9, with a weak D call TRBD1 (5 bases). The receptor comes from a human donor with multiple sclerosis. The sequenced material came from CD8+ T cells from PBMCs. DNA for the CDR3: TGTGCCAGCAGCGTAGCTAGGGCCCAGGGCTCTGGGGCCAACGTCCTGACTTTC. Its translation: CASSVARAQGSGANVLTF.